This entry concerns a single TCR beta chain. The antigen this receptor binds is unknown. No base quality information exists; no much larger clone differs at one position. The junction carries 14 bases between V and J, which are trimmed by 1 base and 5 bases respectively. CDR1 is given as SGHTA and CDR2 as FQGNSA, both from the germline V gene. Including the terminal cysteine and phenylalanine, the CDR3 comprises 15 residues. The sequence is cut down to CDR3 DNA, 45 bases in frame from base 1. This specimen belongs to a study of blood T cells in healthy people across ages (dated by TCRdb to 2015 to 2017). Broadly, across the study: In model experiments, roughly one uniquely barcoded TCR beta cDNA molecule per two T cells was captured by template switching. Age-related changes in TCR beta repertoire diversity were measured in the study by deep sequencing normalized with unique cDNA molecular identifiers. Four age groups were formed from the donors: young (average 16 years), middle-aged (around 39), aged (roughly 58) and long-lived (about 75). To avoid experimental bias, donors of different ages were spread randomly across the sequencing lanes. For two donors (one aged 18 to 29 and one aged 80 or older), the study analyzed two additional independent replicas of 1 million unique cDNA reads from the same blood draw.

Overall study results and their limits: Because donor CMV infection status was unknown, age-related changes in expanded clonotypes were potentially confounded. Estimates of total diversity from one million sequenced T cells were regarded as lower bounds and underestimates. Observed TCR beta diversity per million T cells fell roughly linearly with age, and a significant reduction was already apparent by age roughly 40. Because profiling used bulk unsorted PBMCs, naive and antigen-experienced compartments could not be compared conclusively. There was a strong correlation between observed TCR beta diversity and the percentage of naive T cells measured by flow cytometry. Compared with the aged group, more naive CD4+ T cells, fewer expanded clones and increased TCR diversity were shown by the long-lived group, suggesting age selection.

Systemically healthy Caucasian individuals from Russia, some 38 in total and aged about 6 to 90 years, were included as donors. Around 10 milliliters of peripheral blood were drawn from each donor into EDTA-treated Vacutainer tubes. PBMCs were isolated by Ficoll-Paque density-gradient centrifugation, with at least 7 million obtained per sample. Total RNA was extracted from PBMCs with Trizol reagent, with at least 5.5 micrograms obtained per sample. For every donor, flow cytometry on a PBMC aliquot measured the percentage of naive CD45RAhigh/CD27high T cells. To prepare the library, 5' RACE was applied. The listed sequencing device is Illumina HiSeq 2500. A second about 7 to 12 cycle PCR used a sample-barcoded 5' primer and a J-beta primer mix. A unique molecular identifier was introduced onto each TCR beta cDNA molecule by a template-switch 5' adaptor carrying 12 random nucleotides. At least 3 million CDR3-containing paired-end reads were obtained from each sample. All of the RNA was converted into first-strand cDNA using the Mint cDNA synthesis kit, with a TRBC-specific oligonucleotide serving as the primer. After uracil-DNA glycosylase treatment, a first 18-cycle PCR used universal primers M1SS and BC2_uni_R on all cDNA. The paper's processing steps were these. For normalization, 1 million high-quality reads were randomly selected from each sample, with every read carrying a distinct molecular identifier. Reads with shared molecular identifiers were discarded instead of being binned into consensus sequences. MiTCR, set to a Q25 quality threshold and the strictest error-elimination algorithm, was used for CDR3 identification, clonotype clustering and error correction. A nonparametric unseen species model using Euler transformation provided a lower-bound estimate of total TCR beta diversity. TCRdb itself trimmed the public reads at Q25 with fastp, ran MiXCR and retained productive beta chains. Rows merge per CDR3 protein into single entries with the most common DNA and genes. These V and J calls rely on TCRdb rather than the paper's analysis. The sample table records 870,000 or so distinct CDR3 sequences; more than 25% of these occur just once. The ten largest clones represent 17% of the sample.

The chain uses TRBV7-2 and TRBJ2-5; the D segment could be TRBD2, given 7 matching bases. The source of this sequence is a woman aged 80 or over in good health. Sequencing was done on a sample of blood. The CDR3 protein sequence reads: CASSLVAGAWETQYF. The nucleotides read TGTGCCAGCAGCTTAGTGGCGGGGGCCTGGGAGACCCAGTACTTC.